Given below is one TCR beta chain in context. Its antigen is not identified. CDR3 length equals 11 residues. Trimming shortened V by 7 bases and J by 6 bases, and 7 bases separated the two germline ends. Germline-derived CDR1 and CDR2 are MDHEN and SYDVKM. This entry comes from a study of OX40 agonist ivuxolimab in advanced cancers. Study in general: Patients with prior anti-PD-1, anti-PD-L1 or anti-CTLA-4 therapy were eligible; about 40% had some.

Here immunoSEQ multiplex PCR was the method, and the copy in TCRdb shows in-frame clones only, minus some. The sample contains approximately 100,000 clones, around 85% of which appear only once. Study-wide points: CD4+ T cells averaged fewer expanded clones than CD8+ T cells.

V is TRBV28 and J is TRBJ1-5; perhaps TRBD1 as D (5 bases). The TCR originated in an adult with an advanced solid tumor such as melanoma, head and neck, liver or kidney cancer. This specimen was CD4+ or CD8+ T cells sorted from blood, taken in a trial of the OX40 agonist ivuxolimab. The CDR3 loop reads CASMGGQPQHF. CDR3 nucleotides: TGTGCCAGCATGGGGGGTCAGCCCCAGCATTTT.